The 23 T cell receptor beta chains below all came from one sample that was sequenced in a study of regulatory T cells in long-lasting Graves disease. Described time point: persistent/refractory GD, antithyroid drugs over 5 years with positive TRAb. Following extraction of RNA from PBMCs, that RNA was used to make the TCR library. CDR3 regions were amplified by Arm-PCR using iRepertoire HTBI primers to build TCR beta libraries. TCRdb re-called the multiplex PCR reads through MiXCR, storing one row per CDR3 protein. The sample has nearly 350,000 distinct CDR3 sequences; roughly 21% are singletons. The material was peripheral blood mononuclear cells (PBMCs), obtained when the disease was refractory, from a patient treated with antithyroid drugs. Every receptor here comes from a female donor with Graves disease.

There are many counts of this clonotype. The rearrangement links TRBV28 to TRBJ1-5; D may be TRBD1 (6 bases). CDR1 is MDHEN and CDR2 is SYDVKM in the germline V gene. CDR3 length: 13 amino acids. V lost 8 bases, J lost 4 bases, and 12 bases lay in between. CDR3 DNA sequence: TGTGCCAGCCGGGGGGGGCGGAATCAGCCCCAGCATTTT. Its protein is CASRGGRNQPQHF.

In this sample, this clonotype turned up many times. The rearrangement uses TRBV6-5 and TRBJ1-1; D unresolved. The CDR3 sequence is 13 residues long. V was clipped by 1 base and J by 1 base, with 4 bases between them. CDR1 MNHEY and CDR2 SVGAGI come from the germline V gene. CDR3 in amino acids: CASSYYENTEAFF. For the CDR3, the DNA is TGTGCCAGCAGTTACTACGAGAACACTGAAGCTTTCTTT.

This clonotype has more than one count but fewer than ten. The chain carries TRBV28 and TRBJ2-7; tentative D call: TRBD1 (5 bases). The length of the CDR3 is 12 residues. V gave up 6 bases and J gave up 3 bases, with 9 bases separating them. CDR1 and CDR2 (germline): MDHEN, SYDVKM. The CDR3 DNA is TGTGCCAGCAGCATACAGGTCTACGAGCAGTACTTC. It is translated as CASSIQVYEQYF.

In this sample, this clonotype turned up many times. This sequence joins TRBV7-2 and TRBJ1-2; 7 bases agree with TRBD1. The CDR3 spans 15 residues. J lost 4 bases, V lost 5 bases, and 10 bases had no gene match. CDR1 is SGHTA and CDR2 is FQGNSA in the germline V gene. The CDR3 DNA sequence: TGTGCCAGCAGCCCCGGGACAGTGGGAGGCTATGGCTACACCTTC. Its protein is CASSPGTVGGYGYTF.

The rearrangement links TRBV11-2 to TRBJ2-7, with D tentatively TRBD1 (6 bases). Germline V lookup: CDR1 SGHAT, CDR2 FQNNGV. The CDR3 covers 15 residues. V was trimmed by 5 bases and J by 4 bases, leaving 18 bases between them. The CDR3 protein is CASSPLRQDLYEQYF. CDR3 sequence (DNA): TGTGCCAGCAGCCCCCTGAGACAGGATCTATACGAGCAGTACTTC.

This clonotype was counted ten times or more. The CDR3 sequence is CASSSTGVGYTF. The CDR3 DNA is TGTGCCAGCAGTTCCACAGGGGTAGGCTACACCTTC. The genes are TRBV11-1 and TRBJ1-2, with 7 bases lining up with TRBD1. The CDR3 totals 12 residues. Trimming took 6 bases from V and 8 from J; bases not matched to a gene: 6. CDR1 is SGHAT, CDR2 FQDESV, per germline (reference sequence).

As regards this clonotype: The junction departs from the called germline gene at one end, perhaps through a read error. CDR3 in amino acids: CASRGLKMNTEAFF. The CDR3 coding sequence is TGTGCCAGCAGGGGTTTAAAAATGAACACTGAAGCTTTCTTT. J is TRBJ1-1 and V is TRBV5-1; D possibly corresponds to TRBD1 (6 bases). Germline loops: CDR1 SGHRS, CDR2 YFSETQ. The CDR3 runs to 14 residues. The full variable domain, in which reference TRBV5-1 and TRBJ1-1 provide the parts outside the CDR3, is KAGVTQTPRYLIKTRGQQVTLSCSPISGHRSVSWYQQTPGQGLQFLFEYFSETQRNKGNFPGRFSGRQFSNSRSEMNVSTLELGDSALYLCASRGLKMNTEAFFGQGTRLTVV.

In its sample, this clonotype was seen many times. V gene TRBV12-3 or TRBV12-4 combines with J gene TRBJ1-1, with 7 bases that match TRBD1. The junction had 15 bases not matched to a gene; V was cut back by 6 bases and J by 5 bases. The CDR3 loop spans 16 amino acids. CDR3 residues: CASSRSRQGWRTEAFF. CDR3 bases: TGTGCCAGCAGCCGATCCCGACAGGGTTGGAGGACTGAAGCTTTCTTT.

This clonotype was seen a few times. V usage is TRBV4-1 and J usage is TRBJ2-2, with D unclear. Germline V gene lookup returns CDR1 MGHRA and CDR2 YSYEKL. The CDR3 is made up of 16 amino acids. The V gene lost 3 bases and the J gene lost 0 bases, with 11 bases spanning the gap. The CDR3 coding sequence is TGCGCCAGCAGCCACCCGGACGGAACGAACACCGGGGAGCTGTTTTTT. Translating it yields CASSHPDGTNTGELFF.

The rearrangement uses TRBV7-2 and TRBJ1-3, with D perhaps matching TRBD1 (5 bases). CDR3 length equals 15 residues. Per the germline V gene, CDR1 is SGHTA and CDR2 is FQGNSA. Between the trimmed V and J ends, which lost 1 base and 3 bases, there was a span of 10 bases. CDR3 in DNA: TGTGCCAGCAGCTTAGGCAGGGTAGATGGAAACACCATATATTTT. This encodes CASSLGRVDGNTIYF.

This clonotype has just a few counts. V and J are TRBV19 and TRBJ1-2, with D perhaps TRBD1 (5 bases). This CDR3 is 16 amino acids long. Trimming left V 3 bases short and J 4 bases short, with 18 bases between. In germline, CDR1 is LNHDA, CDR2 SQIVND (reference sequence). CDR3: CASSMIWRQKTYGYTF. CDR3 DNA: TGTGCCAGTAGTATGATCTGGCGACAGAAGACCTATGGCTACACCTTC.

This clonotype was recorded many times. CDR3 region: CASSQDLGLRGGELFF. Written as DNA, the CDR3 is TGTGCCAGCAGCCAAGATTTGGGCCTACGGGGCGGGGAGCTGTTTTTT. The rearrangement links TRBV3-1 to TRBJ2-2; D may be TRBD2 (5 bases). Deletions cut 0 bases from V and 7 bases from J, with 15 bases between. The CDR3 totals 16 residues. Germline CDR1 is LGHDT and CDR2 is YNNKEL (reference sequence).

This clonotype was seen repeatedly, ten times or more. This chain joins TRBV15 and TRBJ2-5; D gene unclear. Per the germline V gene, CDR1 is LNHNV and CDR2 is YYDKDF (reference sequence). With 0 bases removed from V and 1 base from J, the gap between germline ends came to 12 bases. This CDR3 is built from 16 residues. CDR3 sequence reads: CATSREATIAQETQYF. CDR3 coding DNA: TGTGCCACCAGCAGAGAGGCTACGATCGCCCAAGAGACCCAGTACTTC.

The table lists this clonotype with a few counts. The chain recombines TRBV6-1 with TRBJ2-2; 8 bases are shared with TRBD2. CDR3 length: 17 residues. Germline-derived CDR1 and CDR2 are MNHNS and SASEGT. Trimming cost V 6 bases and J 7 bases; bases outside gene matches: 16. CDR3 DNA sequence: TGTGCCAGCAGGACACCCGGGACTAGAGGATTTGACGGGGAGCTGTTTTTT. Translated: CASRTPGTRGFDGELFF.

The genes are TRBV27 and TRBJ2-7; D may be TRBD1 or TRBD2 (5 bases each). CDR3 length equals 13 residues. From germline, CDR1 is MNHEY and CDR2 SMNVEV (reference sequence). V gave up 11 bases and J gave up 0 bases, with 14 bases separating them. CDR3 bases: TGTGCCTCCGGGGACCGCACCTCCTACGAGCAGTACTTC. It codes for CASGDRTSYEQYF.

This clonotype was seen a few times. The chain carries TRBV29-1 and TRBJ1-5, with 9 nucleotides matching TRBD1. Germline values: CDR1 SQVTM, CDR2 ANQGSEA. V gave up 5 bases and J gave up 6 bases; unmatched junction bases: 5. The CDR3 totals 13 residues. The CDR3 protein is CSVIPTGGQPQHF. Here the CDR3 DNA reads TGCAGCGTTATTCCGACAGGGGGTCAGCCCCAGCATTTT.

The chain employs TRBV27 and TRBJ2-2, with D unclear. V lost 6 bases and J lost 4, with 24 bases in between. Germline V gene lookup returns CDR1 MNHEY and CDR2 SMNVEV (reference sequence). The CDR3 length is 18 residues. CDR3 loop: CASRAGQPASYLTGELFF. The CDR3 DNA reads as TGTGCCAGCAGAGCAGGTCAACCGGCCTCTTATCTCACCGGGGAGCTGTTTTTT.

With regard to this clonotype: The junction shows a germline mismatch at one end, possibly a read error. The chain combines TRBV5-1 with TRBJ1-6; no definite D call. The CDR3 has 15 amino acids. Germline V gene lookup returns CDR1 SGHRS and CDR2 YFSETQ. CDR3 protein: CASSRGREVRSPLHF. In nucleotides, the CDR3 is TGTGCCAGCAGCCGCGGTAGGGAGGTTCGATCACCCCTCCACTTT.

This clonotype was found many times. The chain combines TRBV14 with TRBJ1-1; D gene uncertain. The CDR3 contains 14 residues. Germline CDR1 SGHDN, CDR2 FVKESK. V was pared by 3 bases and J by 1 base, with 9 bases between. The CDR3 DNA sequence: TGTGCCAGCAGCCAGGGTTTAGGGAACACTGAAGCTTTCTTT. It specifies CASSQGLGNTEAFF.

On this clonotype: A read error may account for a junction end that differs from germline. V is TRBV5-1 and J is TRBJ2-7, with 14 positions matching TRBD2. CDR3 length: 15 residues. Germline loops: CDR1 SGHRS, CDR2 YFSETQ. The CDR3 DNA follows: TGTGCCAGCAGCTTAGGACTAGCGGGGGGATACGAGCAGTACTTC. This sequence encodes CASSLGLAGGYEQYF.

This chain uses TRBV7-8 with TRBJ2-4, with 11 bases fitting TRBD2. The J segment lost 7 bases and the V segment lost 4 bases, leaving 9 bases of the junction unmatched. Germline values: CDR1 SGHVS, CDR2 FQNEAQ. The CDR3 totals 16 residues. The CDR3 nucleotides are TGTGCCAGCAGCTCGTTAGCGGGAGGGCCGGGGAACATTCAGTACTTC. Translating gives CASSSLAGGPGNIQYF.

This clonotype was observed a few times. V gene TRBV6-1 combines with J gene TRBJ1-2; D possibly corresponds to TRBD1 (6 bases). The CDR3 spans 15 residues. Trimming stripped 3 bases from V and 2 bases from J, with 13 bases between. Germline CDR1 reads MNHNS; CDR2 reads SASEGT. The CDR3 nucleotides are TGTGCCAGCAGTGACCATGGGGGCCTAAACTATGGCTACACCTTC. It encodes CASSDHGGLNYGYTF.

This clonotype was found many times. The junction shows a germline mismatch at one end, possibly a read error. V is TRBV15 and J is TRBJ2-4; tentatively, D is TRBD1 (6 bases). Germline V gene lookup returns CDR1 LNHNV and CDR2 YYDKDF (reference sequence). The CDR3 totals 15 residues. CDR3 DNA sequence: TGTGCCACCAGCCGAGAGGGGGAAATTAAAAACATTCAGTACTTC. Its translation is CATSREGEIKNIQYF.